This TCR beta chain originates from a study of read filtering for tumor transcriptome and immune sequencing. This clonotype was observed a few times. From roughly 390 ng of RNA, a library with molecular barcoded alpha/delta and beta/gamma adaptors was made. Via MiXCR, TCRdb re-called the reads, giving one row per CDR3 protein. The sample records around 140,000 distinct CDR3 sequences, roughly 13% being singletons. The V gene's germline CDR1 is MGHRA and CDR2 YSYEKL. The J segment lost 2 bases and the V segment lost 0 bases, leaving 2 bases of the junction unmatched. This CDR3 is 16 amino acids long. Sequencing was done on a sample of a population of CD138-negative cells sorted from bone marrow. The origin of this receptor is a donor older than 35 with multiple myeloma. The chain couples TRBV4-1 to TRBJ2-1; 9 positions match TRBD1. The CDR3 is CASSQEDRGAYNEQFF. The CDR3 DNA is TGCGCCAGCAGCCAAGAGGACAGGGGTGCCTACAATGAGCAGTTCTTC.